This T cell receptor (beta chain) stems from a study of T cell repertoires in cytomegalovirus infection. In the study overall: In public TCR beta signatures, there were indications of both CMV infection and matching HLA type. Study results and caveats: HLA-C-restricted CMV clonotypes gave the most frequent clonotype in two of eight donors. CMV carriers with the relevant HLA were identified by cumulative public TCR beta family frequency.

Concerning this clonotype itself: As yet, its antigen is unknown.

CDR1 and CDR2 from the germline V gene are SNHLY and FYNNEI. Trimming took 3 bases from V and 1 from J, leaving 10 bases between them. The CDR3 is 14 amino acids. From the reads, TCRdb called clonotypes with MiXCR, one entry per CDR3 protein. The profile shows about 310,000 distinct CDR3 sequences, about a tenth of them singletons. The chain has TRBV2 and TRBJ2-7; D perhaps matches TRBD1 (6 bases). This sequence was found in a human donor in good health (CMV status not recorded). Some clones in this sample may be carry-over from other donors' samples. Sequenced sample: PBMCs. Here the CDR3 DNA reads TGTGCCAGCAGTGATTTGACAGGTTCCTACGAGCAGTACTTC. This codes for CASSDLTGSYEQYF.